These 9 T cell receptor beta chains were all obtained from the same sample, sequenced in a study of blood T cell repertoires in COVID-19. Clones were read by immunoSEQ multiplex PCR, and TCRdb kept only the in-frame ones, dropping some. The data show about 440,000 clones, about 89% seen once. Source material: peripheral blood. These receptors were obtained from a woman aged 30 to 39 with acute or convalescent COVID-19.

V usage is TRBV5-4 and J usage is TRBJ2-1; 8 nucleotides align to TRBD2. The ends lost 7 bases at V and 8 bases at J; junction bases unmatched: 5. The germline gives CDR1 SGHNT, CDR2 YYREEE (reference sequence). The CDR3 runs 12 residues. CDR3 coding DNA: TGTGCCAGCTTCCGGGGGGGCGATGAGCAGTTCTTC. It specifies CASFRGGDEQFF.

V gene TRBV27 combines with J gene TRBJ2-1; 9 nucleotides align to TRBD2. V lost 5 bases to trimming and J lost 9 bases; unmatched junction nucleotides: 14. The CDR3 is 16 amino acids. Germline CDR1 and CDR2: MNHEY and SMNVEV (reference sequence). Written as DNA, the CDR3 is TGTGCCAGCAGTCCCCGGACTAGCGCCGTCTTGGTTGAGCAGTTCTTC. It translates to CASSPRTSAVLVEQFF.

This clone was found once. The chain links TRBV10-3 to TRBJ1-2; D perhaps matches TRBD1 (5 bases). CDR3 size: 13 residues. The germline V gene has CDR1 ENHRY and CDR2 SYGVKD. Between the trimmed V and J ends, which lost 3 bases and 7 bases, there was a span of 12 bases. Written as DNA, the CDR3 is TGTGCCATCAGTGAAGAGTATAGGGGTGGCTACACCTTC. This encodes CAISEEYRGGYTF.

This chain links TRBV5-8 with TRBJ1-6; tentative D call: TRBD1 (5 bases). There are 16 residues in the CDR3. CDR1 is SGHTS and CDR2 is YDEGEE in the germline V gene. Trimming stripped 4 bases from V and 8 bases from J, with 19 bases between. DNA of the CDR3: TGTGCCAGCAGCCCTTGGGGGACTGTGGTGGATTCACCCCTCCACTTT. Translation gives CASSPWGTVVDSPLHF.

The CDR3 DNA sequence: TGCAGCGCTACAACAGGGGACTACACCGGGGAGCTGTTTTTT. Amino acid sequence: CSATTGDYTGELFF. V and J are TRBV29-1 and TRBJ2-2; weak D call: TRBD1 (7 bases). The CDR3 spans 14 residues. Germline V gene lookup returns CDR1 SQVTM and CDR2 ANQGSEA. V lost 7 bases to trimming and J lost 3 bases, with 15 bases between them.

The rearrangement links TRBV6-2 or TRBV6-3 to TRBJ2-3; D might be TRBD2 (5 bases). Trimming removed 3 bases at V and 2 bases at J, with 15 bases between. From germline, CDR1 is MNHEY and CDR2 SVGEGT. The CDR3 sequence is 16 residues long. DNA for the CDR3: TGTGCCAGCAGTTATACACCTAGCACTTTCACAGATACGCAGTATTTT. Translation: CASSYTPSTFTDTQYF.

This chain connects TRBV24-1 to TRBJ2-2; 8 nucleotides agree with TRBD1. CDR1 is KGHDR and CDR2 is SFDVKD in the germline V gene. Germline trimming cut 9 bases from V and 5 bases from J; bases unmatched to any gene: 7. The CDR3 extends over 14 amino acids. CDR3 protein: CATGRTGYTGELFF. As DNA, the CDR3 is TGTGCCACCGGTCGGACAGGGTATACCGGGGAGCTGTTTTTT.

CDR3 in DNA: TGTGCCAGCAGAGACAGGGGCCCGAGCTCCTACAATGAGCAGTTCTTC. Amino acid sequence: CASRDRGPSSYNEQFF. The rearrangement links TRBV2 to TRBJ2-1; TRBD1 aligns across 8 bases. The CDR3 runs to 16 residues. Trimming removed 6 bases from V and 0 bases from J; junction bases left unmatched: 7. CDR1 is SNHLY and CDR2 is FYNNEI in the germline V gene.

This chain joins TRBV5-1 and TRBJ1-2; no reliable D call. Trimming stripped 4 bases from V and 1 base from J, with 14 bases between. This CDR3 contains 15 residues. Germline V CDR1 and CDR2: SGHRS, YFSETQ. The CDR3 bases are TGCGCCAGCAGCCCAATGGACGGACTTAACTATGGCTACACCTTC. It codes for CASSPMDGLNYGYTF. The full variable domain, with the rest looked up from reference TRBV5-1 and TRBJ1-2, is KAGVTQTPRYLIKTRGQQVTLSCSPISGHRSVSWYQQTPGQGLQFLFEYFSETQRNKGNFPGRFSGRQFSNSRSEMNVSTLELGDSALYLCASSPMDGLNYGYTFGSGTRLTVV.